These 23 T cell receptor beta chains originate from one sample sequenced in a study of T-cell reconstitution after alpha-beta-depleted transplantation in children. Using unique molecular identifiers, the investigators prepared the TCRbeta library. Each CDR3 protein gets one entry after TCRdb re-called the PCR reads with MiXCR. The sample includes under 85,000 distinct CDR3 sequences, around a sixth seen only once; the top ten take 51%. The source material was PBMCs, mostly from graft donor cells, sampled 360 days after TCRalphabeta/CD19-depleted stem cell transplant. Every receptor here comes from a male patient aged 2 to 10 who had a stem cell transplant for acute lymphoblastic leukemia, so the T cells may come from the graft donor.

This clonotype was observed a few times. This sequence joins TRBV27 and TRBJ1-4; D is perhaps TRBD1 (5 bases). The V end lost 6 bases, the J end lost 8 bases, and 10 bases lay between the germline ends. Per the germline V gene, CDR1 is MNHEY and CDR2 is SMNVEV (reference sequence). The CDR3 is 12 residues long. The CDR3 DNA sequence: TGTGCCAGCAGCCCCGACAGAGAAAAACTGTTTTTT. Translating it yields CASSPDREKLFF.

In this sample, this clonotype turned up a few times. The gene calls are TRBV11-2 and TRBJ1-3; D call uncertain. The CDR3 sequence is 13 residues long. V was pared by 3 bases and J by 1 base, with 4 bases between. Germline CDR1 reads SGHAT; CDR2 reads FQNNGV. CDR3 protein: CASSLESGNTIYF. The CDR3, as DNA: TGTGCCAGCAGCTTGGAGTCTGGAAACACCATATATTTT.

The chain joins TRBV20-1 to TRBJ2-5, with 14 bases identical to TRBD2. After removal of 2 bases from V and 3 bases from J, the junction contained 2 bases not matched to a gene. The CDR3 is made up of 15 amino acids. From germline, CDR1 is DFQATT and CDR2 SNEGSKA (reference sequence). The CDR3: CSARRLAGGKETQYF. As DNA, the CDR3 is TGCAGTGCTAGAAGACTAGCGGGAGGGAAAGAGACCCAGTACTTC.

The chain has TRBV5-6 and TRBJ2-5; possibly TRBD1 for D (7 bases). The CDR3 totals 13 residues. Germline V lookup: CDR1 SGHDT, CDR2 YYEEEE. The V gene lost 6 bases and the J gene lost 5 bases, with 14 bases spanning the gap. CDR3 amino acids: CASTQGGLETQYF. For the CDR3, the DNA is TGTGCCAGCACCCAGGGGGGTTTGGAGACCCAGTACTTC. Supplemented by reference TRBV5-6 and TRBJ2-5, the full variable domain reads DAGVTQSPTHLIKTRGQQVTLRCSPKSGHDTVSWYQQALGQGPQFIFQYYEEEERQRGNFPDRFSGHQFPNYSSELNVNALLLGDSALYLCASTQGGLETQYFGPGTRLLVL.

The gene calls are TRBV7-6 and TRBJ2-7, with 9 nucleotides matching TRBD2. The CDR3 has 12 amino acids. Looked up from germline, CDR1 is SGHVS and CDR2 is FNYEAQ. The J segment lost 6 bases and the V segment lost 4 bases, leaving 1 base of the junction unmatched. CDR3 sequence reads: CASSSSGIEQYF. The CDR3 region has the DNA TGTGCCAGCAGCTCTAGCGGGATCGAGCAGTACTTC.

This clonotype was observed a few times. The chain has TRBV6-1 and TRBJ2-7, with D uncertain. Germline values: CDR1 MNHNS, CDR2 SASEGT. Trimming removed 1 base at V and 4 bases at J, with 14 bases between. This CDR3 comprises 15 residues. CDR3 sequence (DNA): TGTGCCAGCAGTGAAGGCTCATTCGAAGGATACGAGCAGTACTTC. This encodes CASSEGSFEGYEQYF.

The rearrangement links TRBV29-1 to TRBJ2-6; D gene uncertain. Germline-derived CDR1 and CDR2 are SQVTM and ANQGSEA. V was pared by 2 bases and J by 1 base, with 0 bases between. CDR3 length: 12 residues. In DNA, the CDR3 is TGCAGCGTTGAATCTGGGGCCAACGTCCTGACTTTC. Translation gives CSVESGANVLTF.

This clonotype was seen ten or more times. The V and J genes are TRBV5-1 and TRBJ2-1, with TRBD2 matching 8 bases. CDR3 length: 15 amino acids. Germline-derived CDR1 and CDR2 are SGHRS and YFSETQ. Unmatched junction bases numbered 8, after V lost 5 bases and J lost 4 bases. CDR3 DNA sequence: TGCGCCAGCAGGATAGCGGGGCCTGGGTACAATGAGCAGTTCTTC. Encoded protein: CASRIAGPGYNEQFF.

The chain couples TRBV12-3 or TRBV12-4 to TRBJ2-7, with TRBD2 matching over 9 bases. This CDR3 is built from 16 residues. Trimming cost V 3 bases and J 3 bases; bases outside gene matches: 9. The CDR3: CASSLGRLAGFYEQYF. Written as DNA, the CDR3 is TGTGCCAGCAGTTTGGGTCGGCTAGCGGGATTCTACGAGCAGTACTTC.

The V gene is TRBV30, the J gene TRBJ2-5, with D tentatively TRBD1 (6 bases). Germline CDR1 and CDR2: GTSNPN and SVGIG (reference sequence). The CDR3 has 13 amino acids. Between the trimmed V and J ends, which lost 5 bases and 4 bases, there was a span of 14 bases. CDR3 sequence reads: CAWARGGRETQYF. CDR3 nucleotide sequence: TGTGCCTGGGCTAGAGGGGGACGAGAGACCCAGTACTTC.

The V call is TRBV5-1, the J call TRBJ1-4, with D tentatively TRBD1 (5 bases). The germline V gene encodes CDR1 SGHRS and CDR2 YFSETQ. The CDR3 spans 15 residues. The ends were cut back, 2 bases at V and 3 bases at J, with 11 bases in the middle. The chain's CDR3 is CASSFSGTANEKLFF. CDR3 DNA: TGCGCCAGCAGCTTTTCCGGGACGGCTAATGAAAAACTGTTTTTT.

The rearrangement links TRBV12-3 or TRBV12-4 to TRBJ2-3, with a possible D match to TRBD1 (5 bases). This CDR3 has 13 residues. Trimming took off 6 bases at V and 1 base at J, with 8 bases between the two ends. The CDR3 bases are TGTGCCAGCAGGTTGACAGGCACAGATACGCAGTATTTT. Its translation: CASRLTGTDTQYF.

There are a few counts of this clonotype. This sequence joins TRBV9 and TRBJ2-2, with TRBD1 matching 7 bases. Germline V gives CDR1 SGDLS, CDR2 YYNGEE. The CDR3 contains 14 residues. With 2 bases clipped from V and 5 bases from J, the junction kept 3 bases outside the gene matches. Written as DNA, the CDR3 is TGTGCCAGCAGCGTGACAGGGATTACCGGGGAGCTGTTTTTT. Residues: CASSVTGITGELFF.

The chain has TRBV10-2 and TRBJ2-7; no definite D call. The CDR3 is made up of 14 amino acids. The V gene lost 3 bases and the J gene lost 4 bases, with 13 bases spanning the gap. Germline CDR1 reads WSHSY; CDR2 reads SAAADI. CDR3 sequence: CASSERTYPYEQYF. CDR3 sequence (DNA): TGCGCCAGCAGTGAAAGAACCTACCCGTACGAGCAGTACTTC.

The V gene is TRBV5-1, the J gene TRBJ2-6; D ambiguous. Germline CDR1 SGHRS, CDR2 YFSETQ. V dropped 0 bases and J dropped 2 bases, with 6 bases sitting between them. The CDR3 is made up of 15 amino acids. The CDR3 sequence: CASSLVGAGANVLTF. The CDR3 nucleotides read TGCGCCAGCAGCTTGGTTGGGGCTGGGGCCAACGTCCTGACTTTC.

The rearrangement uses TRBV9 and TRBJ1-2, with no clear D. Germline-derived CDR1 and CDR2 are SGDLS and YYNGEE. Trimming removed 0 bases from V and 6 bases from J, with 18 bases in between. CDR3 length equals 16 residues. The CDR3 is CASSVALRGGDDGYTF. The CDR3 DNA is TGTGCCAGCAGCGTAGCACTCCGGGGTGGAGACGATGGCTACACCTTC.

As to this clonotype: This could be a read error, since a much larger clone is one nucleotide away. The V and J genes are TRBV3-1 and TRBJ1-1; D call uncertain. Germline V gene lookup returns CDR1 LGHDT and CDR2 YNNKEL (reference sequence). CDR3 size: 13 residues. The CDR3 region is CASCQLKNTEAFF. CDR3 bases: TGTGCCAGCTGCCAACTCAAGAACACTGAAGCTTTCTTT.

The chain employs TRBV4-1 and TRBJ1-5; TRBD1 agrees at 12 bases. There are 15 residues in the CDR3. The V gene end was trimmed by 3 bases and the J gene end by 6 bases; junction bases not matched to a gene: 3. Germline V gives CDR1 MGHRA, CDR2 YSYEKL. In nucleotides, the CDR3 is TGCGCCAGCAGCCAGGGGACAGGGGGCATTCAGCCCCAGCATTTT. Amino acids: CASSQGTGGIQPQHF.

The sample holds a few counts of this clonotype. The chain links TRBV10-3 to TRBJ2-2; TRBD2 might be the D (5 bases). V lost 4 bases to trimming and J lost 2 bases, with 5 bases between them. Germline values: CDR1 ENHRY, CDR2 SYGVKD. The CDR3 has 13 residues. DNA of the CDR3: TGTGCCATCAGTGGGACTAACACCGGGGAGCTGTTTTTT. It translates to CAISGTNTGELFF.

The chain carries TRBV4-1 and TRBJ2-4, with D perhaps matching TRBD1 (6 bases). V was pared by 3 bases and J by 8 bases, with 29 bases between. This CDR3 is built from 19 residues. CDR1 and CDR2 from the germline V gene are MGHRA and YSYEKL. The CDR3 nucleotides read TGCGCCAGCAGCCAGTGGTTCACAGGGTTGAGGGCTTTTAGAGACATTCAGTACTTC. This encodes CASSQWFTGLRAFRDIQYF.

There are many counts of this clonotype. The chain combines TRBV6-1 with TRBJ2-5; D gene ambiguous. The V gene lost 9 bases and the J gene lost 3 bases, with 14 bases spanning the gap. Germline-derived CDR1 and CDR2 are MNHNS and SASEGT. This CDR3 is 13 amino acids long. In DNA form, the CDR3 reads TGTGCCAGTAAAATCCACAGTAAAGAGACCCAGTACTTC. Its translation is CASKIHSKETQYF.

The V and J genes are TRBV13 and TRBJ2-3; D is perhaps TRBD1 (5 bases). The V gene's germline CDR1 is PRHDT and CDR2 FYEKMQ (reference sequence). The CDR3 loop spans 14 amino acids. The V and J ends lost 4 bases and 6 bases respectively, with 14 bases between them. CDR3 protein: CASSSDSSWDTQYF. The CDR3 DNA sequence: TGTGCCAGCAGCTCCGACAGCTCCTGGGATACGCAGTATTTT.

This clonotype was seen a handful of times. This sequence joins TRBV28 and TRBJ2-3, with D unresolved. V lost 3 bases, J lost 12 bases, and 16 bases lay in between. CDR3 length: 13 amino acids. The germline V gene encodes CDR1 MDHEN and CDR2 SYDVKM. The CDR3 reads CASSFADRAVQYF. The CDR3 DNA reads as TGTGCCAGCAGTTTTGCCGACCGCGCGGTCCAGTATTTT.